Below are 11 T cell receptor beta chains sequenced from a single sample in a study of control samples from healthy donors and cancer patients. The method was immunoSEQ multiplex PCR; TCRdb's version includes in-frame clones alone and lacks a portion of them. The sample has approximately 210,000 clones, about 91% seen once. The sequenced material came from blood. These receptor sequences come from a young man in good health.

In this sample, this clone turned up a few times. This chain uses TRBV21-1 with TRBJ1-5; the table assigns TRBD1, which was not confirmed against the DNA. TRBV21-1 is deemed a pseudogene. The CDR3 is made up of 17 amino acids. The CDR3 bases are TGTGCCAGCAGCAAAGTGAAGGGACAGGGGGTCAATCAGCCCCAGCATTTT. It codes for CASSKVKGQGVNQPQHF.

The chain employs TRBV7-9 and TRBJ2-1, with 9 bases that match TRBD2. Germline V lookup: CDR1 SEHNR, CDR2 FQNEAQ (reference sequence). Trimming at V came to 0 bases and at J to 6 bases, leaving 9 bases not matched to a gene. The CDR3 has 17 amino acids. The CDR3 protein is CASSLAGGTSSRNEQFF. CDR3 DNA: TGTGCCAGCAGCTTAGCGGGGGGGACTAGCTCCCGCAATGAGCAGTTCTTC.

The chain couples TRBV3-1 (or the pseudogene TRBV3-2) to TRBJ1-1; tentatively, D is TRBD1 (5 bases). Trimming took off 6 bases at V and 5 bases at J, with 13 bases between the two ends. The V gene's germline CDR1 is LGHDT and CDR2 YNNKEL (reference sequence). The CDR3 extends over 13 amino acids. CDR3: CASRLRGGTEAFF. In nucleotides, the CDR3 is TGTGCCAGCAGACTGAGGGGTGGGACTGAAGCTTTCTTT.

The chain employs TRBV7-6 and TRBJ1-3; D is unclear. Deletions cut 5 bases from V and 4 bases from J, with 12 bases between. Germline-derived CDR1 and CDR2 are SGHVS and FNYEAQ. This CDR3 is built from 14 residues. The DNA for the CDR3 is TGTGCCAGCAGCCCGGGCCCCTGGGGAAACACCATATATTTT. Its protein product is CASSPGPWGNTIYF. The full variable domain, with the rest looked up from reference TRBV7-6 and TRBJ1-3, is GAGVSQSPRYKVTKRGQDVALRCDPISGHVSLYWYRQALGQGPEFLTYFNYEAQQDKSGLPNDRFSAERPEGSISTLTIQRTEQRDSAMYRCASSPGPWGNTIYFGEGSWLTVV.

This clone has just a few counts. The chain carries TRBV6-5 and TRBJ1-2; D might be TRBD1 (5 bases). The CDR3 extends over 14 amino acids. V shed 6 bases and J shed 5 bases, with 16 bases lying between them. The germline V gene has CDR1 MNHEY and CDR2 SVGAGI. The CDR3 loop reads CASRGDGRKYGYTF. The CDR3 DNA follows: TGTGCCAGCAGGGGGGACGGCCGAAAGTATGGCTACACCTTC.

V and J are TRBV3-1 (or the pseudogene TRBV3-2) and TRBJ1-1; D remains unclear. V lost 1 base, J lost 8 bases, and 8 bases lay in between. The germline V gene has CDR1 LGHDT and CDR2 YNNKEL (reference sequence). The CDR3 covers 12 residues. CDR3 protein: CASSQVRAEAFF. CDR3 sequence (DNA): TGTGCCAGCAGCCAAGTGCGGGCAGAAGCTTTCTTT.

The chain employs TRBV5-1 and TRBJ2-2, with TRBD1 as a possible D gene (5 bases). CDR1 and CDR2 from the germline V gene are SGHRS and YFSETQ. CDR3 length equals 16 residues. V shed 0 bases and J shed 5 bases, with 14 bases lying between them. The CDR3 loop reads CASSLAFTGSTGELFF. DNA of the CDR3: TGCGCCAGCAGCTTGGCCTTTACAGGATCGACCGGGGAGCTGTTTTTT.

This clone was seen just once. This chain uses TRBV24-1 with TRBJ1-2, with 8 positions matching TRBD1. Germline assignment: CDR1 KGHDR and CDR2 SFDVKD. Unmatched junction bases numbered 12, after V lost 5 bases and J lost 5 bases. This CDR3 is built from 16 residues. The CDR3 DNA reads as TGTGCCACCAGTGGGGACCAAGACAGGGGCAAATATGGCTACACCTTC. It is translated as CATSGDQDRGKYGYTF.

This chain joins TRBV7-2 and TRBJ1-2; D remains unclear. Deletions cut 5 bases from V and 4 bases from J, with 14 bases between. Germline assignment: CDR1 SGHTA and CDR2 FQGNSA. The CDR3 runs to 14 residues. CDR3 protein: CASSPGLGSYGYTF. The CDR3, as DNA: TGTGCCAGCAGCCCAGGTTTGGGGTCCTATGGCTACACCTTC.

The chain combines TRBV19 with TRBJ2-7; D remains ambiguous. CDR1 and CDR2 (germline): LNHDA, SQIVND (reference sequence). V was cut by 11 bases and J by 2 bases, with 19 bases left in between. This CDR3 spans 14 amino acids. The CDR3 reads CAVGPGLQAYEQYF. CDR3 nucleotide sequence: TGTGCCGTTGGCCCAGGCCTCCAGGCCTACGAGCAGTACTTC.

The rearrangement links TRBV27 to TRBJ1-2, with 7 bases matching TRBD1. With 5 bases clipped from V and 4 bases from J, the junction kept 4 bases outside the gene matches. The CDR3 contains 13 residues. Germline CDR1 and CDR2: MNHEY and SMNVEV (reference sequence). CDR3: CASSPRGIYGYTF. CDR3 bases: TGTGCCAGCAGTCCCAGGGGGATCTATGGCTACACCTTC.